This T cell receptor beta chain originates from a study of blood T cell repertoires in COVID-19. This CDR3 is 13 amino acids long. CDR1 and CDR2 from the germline V gene are MDHEN and SYDVKM. Trimming shortened V by 11 bases and J by 0 bases, and 14 bases separated the two germline ends. The table came from immunoSEQ multiplex PCR; TCRdb's copy has only in-frame clones and leaves some out. The data show under 250,000 clones, around 81% seen once. Material for sequencing was peripheral blood. The gene calls are TRBV28 and TRBJ2-7; the D gene is possibly TRBD1 (6 bases). This receptor was obtained from a man in his forties or fifties with active or convalescent COVID-19. The CDR3 protein is CAGFWDISYEQYF. The CDR3 nucleotides read TGTGCCGGTTTCTGGGACATCTCCTACGAGCAGTACTTC.